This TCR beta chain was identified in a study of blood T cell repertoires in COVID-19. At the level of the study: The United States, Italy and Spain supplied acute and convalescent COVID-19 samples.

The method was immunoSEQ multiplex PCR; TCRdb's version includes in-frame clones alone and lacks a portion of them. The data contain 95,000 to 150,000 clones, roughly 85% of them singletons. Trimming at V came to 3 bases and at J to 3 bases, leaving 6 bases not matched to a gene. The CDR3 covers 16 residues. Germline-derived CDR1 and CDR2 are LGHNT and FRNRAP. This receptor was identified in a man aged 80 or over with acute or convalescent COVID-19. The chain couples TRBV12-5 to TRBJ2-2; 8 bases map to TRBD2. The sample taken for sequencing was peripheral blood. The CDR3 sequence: CASGLGLAGDTGELFF. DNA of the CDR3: TGTGCTAGTGGTTTAGGGCTAGCGGGCGACACCGGGGAGCTGTTTTTT.